This entry lists 32 T cell receptor beta chains sequenced from one sample in a study of HIV-infected children after antiretroviral therapy interruption. The treatment here: PENTA 11 planned treatment interruption arm or continuous ART arm. The TCR library was built from RNA with a 3' RACE protocol and unique molecular identifiers. TCRdb re-analysed the 3' RACE reads in MiXCR, keeping a single row per CDR3 protein. The repertoire includes about 46,000 distinct CDR3 sequences, 4.3% of them detected once, and 0.55% to 0.85% sits in the top ten. Here the sequenced sample was CD45RA+ CD4+ T cells from PBMCs, pooled from several time points, taken from a donor given antiretroviral therapy, either interrupted or continuous. Documented subset: naive CD4+ CD45RA+ CD45RO- T cells. The origin of the receptors is a pool of human donors with HIV.

This clonotype was seen ten or more times. V gene TRBV19 combines with J gene TRBJ1-4; the D is unclear. The CDR3 extends over 14 amino acids. With 5 bases removed from V and 6 bases from J, the gap between germline ends came to 13 bases. From germline, CDR1 is LNHDA and CDR2 SQIVND (reference sequence). This CDR3 is CASSSRSLDEKLFF. CDR3 DNA sequence: TGTGCCAGTAGTTCCAGGTCTTTGGATGAAAAACTGTTTTTT. The full variable domain, in which reference TRBV19 and TRBJ1-4 provide the parts outside the CDR3, is DGGITQSPKYLFRKEGQNVTLSCEQNLNHDAMYWYRQDPGQGLRLIYYSQIVNDFQKGDIAEGYSVSREKKESFPLTVTSAQKNPTAFYLCASSSRSLDEKLFFGSGTQLSVL.

This clonotype was counted at least ten times. This chain links TRBV6-1 with TRBJ2-7; TRBD2 might be the D (5 bases). The CDR3 runs 13 residues. Per germline, CDR1 MNHNS and CDR2 SASEGT. The germline V and J ends were trimmed by 11 bases and 1 base, with 15 bases remaining between them. The CDR3 DNA sequence: TGTGCCTATCGGGATCTCGTGTCCTACGAGCAGTACTTC. It codes for CAYRDLVSYEQYF.

The table lists this clonotype with many counts. The chain links TRBV29-1 to TRBJ2-7, with D possibly TRBD1 on 6 matching bases. There are 17 residues in the CDR3. From germline, CDR1 is SQVTM and CDR2 ANQGSEA. V lost 1 base and J 0 bases, leaving 19 bases between the germline ends. The CDR3: CSVEGVSGAEASYEQYF. As DNA, the CDR3 is TGCAGCGTTGAAGGGGTCTCAGGGGCGGAGGCCTCCTACGAGCAGTACTTC.

This clonotype was observed a handful of times. V and J are TRBV5-6 and TRBJ2-7; D not resolved. This CDR3 is built from 14 residues. Germline assignment: CDR1 SGHDT and CDR2 YYEEEE. Trimming removed 2 bases at V and 4 bases at J, with 13 bases between. In DNA form, the CDR3 reads TGTGCCAGCAGCTTCCAGAGTAAGGGATACGAGCAGTACTTC. Translated, it gives CASSFQSKGYEQYF.

This clonotype was seen repeatedly, ten times or more. The chain uses TRBV12-5 and TRBJ1-1, with TRBD1 as a possible D gene (5 bases). Germline loops: CDR1 LGHNT, CDR2 FRNRAP. Trimming pared 6 bases from V and 5 bases from J, leaving 13 bases between. CDR3 length equals 13 residues. In DNA, the CDR3 is TGTGCTAGTGGGAAACAGGAGGGAACTGAAGCTTTCTTT. As protein: CASGKQEGTEAFF. Variable domain in full (rest from reference TRBV12-5 and TRBJ1-1): DARVTQTPRHKVTEMGQEVTMRCQPILGHNTVFWYRQTMMQGLELLAYFRNRAPLDDSGMPKDRFSAEMPDATLATLKIQPSEPRDSAVYFCASGKQEGTEAFFGQGTRLTVV.

This clonotype was found many times. The chain has TRBV5-1 and TRBJ2-1, with D perhaps TRBD2 (6 bases). V was clipped by 4 bases and J by 8 bases, with 16 bases between them. This CDR3 is built from 14 residues. Germline lookup yields CDR1 SGHRS and CDR2 YFSETQ. Here the CDR3 reads CASSPTRSSDEQFF. CDR3 bases: TGCGCCAGCAGCCCGACTAGGAGTAGCGATGAGCAGTTCTTC.

There are a few counts of this clonotype. V usage is TRBV20-1 and J usage is TRBJ2-7; 8 nucleotides line up with TRBD2. CDR1 and CDR2 from the germline V gene are DFQATT and SNEGSKA (reference sequence). The V and J ends lost 5 bases and 2 bases, in that order; junction bases with no gene match: 5. CDR3 size: 13 residues. The CDR3 coding sequence is TGCAGTGCTCGTAGCGGGGAACCCTACGAGCAGTACTTC. Translating it yields CSARSGEPYEQYF.

The sample holds many counts of this clonotype. The chain is built from TRBV20-1 and TRBJ2-3; 10 nucleotides line up with TRBD2. The CDR3 contains 14 residues. Per germline, CDR1 DFQATT and CDR2 SNEGSKA (reference sequence). J lost 2 bases, V lost 4 bases, and 3 bases had no gene match. CDR3 bases: TGCAGTGCTACTCTAGCGGGGGTCACAGATACGCAGTATTTT. This gives the protein CSATLAGVTDTQYF.

This clonotype was recorded many times. The rearrangement links TRBV7-7 to TRBJ2-7; maybe TRBD2 (6 bases). The germline CDR1 and CDR2 sequences are SSHAT and FNYEAQ (reference sequence). The CDR3 sequence is 17 residues long. V was shortened by 11 bases and J by 0 bases, with 26 bases between the two germline ends. The CDR3 region is CARTRDSKTASSYEQYF. CDR3 DNA: TGTGCCCGGACGCGGGATTCGAAGACTGCCAGCTCCTACGAGCAGTACTTC.

This clonotype was seen ten or more times. The rearrangement joins TRBV12-3 or TRBV12-4 to TRBJ1-2, with 9 bases matching TRBD1. The CDR3 loop spans 12 amino acids. V lost 5 bases, J lost 8 bases, and 3 bases stayed unmatched. The CDR3 is CASSTGQGGYTF. Written as DNA, the CDR3 is TGTGCCAGCAGTACCGGACAGGGGGGCTACACCTTC.

The sample holds many counts of this clonotype. The rearrangement joins TRBV3-1 to TRBJ2-7; no clear D gene. The CDR3 has 13 amino acids. Germline loops: CDR1 LGHDT, CDR2 YNNKEL (reference sequence). Trimming took off 1 base at V and 6 bases at J, with 10 bases between the two ends. The CDR3 protein is CASSQGSLAEQYF. DNA of the CDR3: TGTGCCAGCAGCCAAGGCAGCCTCGCCGAGCAGTACTTC.

The V and J genes are TRBV12-3 or TRBV12-4 and TRBJ2-1; 14 nucleotides agree with TRBD2. The CDR3 length is 16 residues. V was clipped by 2 bases and J by 9 bases; unmatched bases: 6. The CDR3 nucleotides are TGTGCCAGCAGTTTATTCGGGACTAGCGGGGGTAGTGAGCAGTTCTTC. This codes for CASSLFGTSGGSEQFF.

This clonotype was detected many times. This rearrangement joins TRBV12-3 or TRBV12-4 to TRBJ2-3, with 7 bases fitting TRBD1. V lost 5 bases, J lost 1 base, and 9 bases stayed unmatched. This CDR3 is 16 amino acids long. In nucleotides, the CDR3 is TGTGCCAGCAGTGTTCAGGGGGTCTCGGGCACAGATACGCAGTATTTT. Amino acid sequence: CASSVQGVSGTDTQYF.

Many counts were recorded for this clonotype. The chain links TRBV7-8 to TRBJ1-6; D unresolved. The CDR3 consists of 14 residues. The V gene lost 3 bases and the J gene lost 9 bases, with 12 bases spanning the gap. Germline V gene lookup returns CDR1 SGHVS and CDR2 FQNEAQ. The CDR3: CASSFRGSSSPLHF. DNA of the CDR3: TGTGCCAGCAGCTTCCGGGGTTCTAGTTCACCCCTCCACTTT.

This clonotype showed up just a few times. J is TRBJ1-1 and V is TRBV11-3; no clear D. The V and J ends lost 3 bases and 3 bases respectively, with 8 bases between them. Germline lookup yields CDR1 SGHNT and CDR2 YENEEA. The CDR3 runs to 13 residues. CDR3 amino acids: CASSFNRDTEAFF. CDR3 in DNA: TGTGCCAGCAGCTTTAACCGTGACACTGAAGCTTTCTTT. The variable domain in full, with the rest retrieved from reference TRBV11-3 and TRBJ1-1, is EAGVVQSPRYKIIEKKQPVAFWCNPISGHNTLYWYLQNLGQGPELLIRYENEEAVDDSQLPKDRFSAERLKGVDSTLKIQPAELGDSAVYLCASSFNRDTEAFFGQGTRLTVV.

There are many counts of this clonotype. The chain has TRBV3-1 and TRBJ2-1; D ambiguous. The CDR3 extends over 12 amino acids. V dropped 3 bases and J dropped 4 bases, with 4 bases sitting between them. Germline CDR1 reads LGHDT; CDR2 reads YNNKEL (reference sequence). The CDR3 DNA follows: TGTGCCAGCAGCCAGACGTACAATGAGCAGTTCTTC. Protein sequence: CASSQTYNEQFF.

This chain joins TRBV15 and TRBJ2-1; the D is unclear. V dropped 0 bases and J dropped 6 bases, with 3 bases sitting between them. The CDR3 sequence is 12 residues long. Germline values: CDR1 LNHNV, CDR2 YYDKDF (reference sequence). In DNA form, the CDR3 reads TGTGCCACCAGCAGAGATCGCAATGAGCAGTTCTTC. This gives the protein CATSRDRNEQFF.

This clonotype was seen at least ten times. The chain has TRBV20-1 and TRBJ2-5; the D gene is possibly TRBD1 (6 bases). This CDR3 is 13 amino acids long. Between the trimmed V and J ends, which lost 6 bases and 5 bases, there was a span of 16 bases. Germline-derived CDR1 and CDR2 are DFQATT and SNEGSKA (reference sequence). CDR3 coding DNA: TGCAGTGCCCGTCCAGGGGCCGGGGAGACCCAGTACTTC. It translates to CSARPGAGETQYF.

This chain joins TRBV11-3 and TRBJ1-1; weak D call: TRBD1 (6 bases). Germline lookup yields CDR1 SGHNT and CDR2 YENEEA. Trimming removed 2 bases at V and 0 bases at J, with 13 bases between. This CDR3 spans 16 amino acids. The CDR3 nucleotides read TGTGCCAGCAGCTTATATTTAGGGGGGGTGAACACTGAAGCTTTCTTT. It translates to CASSLYLGGVNTEAFF.

The CDR3 loop reads CASSHQTGEAFF. CDR3 bases: TGTGCCAGCAGCCACCAAACAGGGGAAGCTTTCTTT. The chain links TRBV7-3 to TRBJ1-1, with D possibly being TRBD1 (6 bases). Germline V CDR1 and CDR2: SGHTA, FQGTGA. The CDR3 consists of 12 residues. With 5 bases removed from V and 8 bases from J, the gap between germline ends came to 12 bases.

The chain recombines TRBV12-3 or TRBV12-4 with TRBJ1-2, with D unresolved. Trimming took off 1 base at V and 7 bases at J, with 10 bases between the two ends. This CDR3 has 13 residues. The CDR3 region is CASSLEGIGGYTF. The DNA for the CDR3 is TGTGCCAGCAGTTTAGAGGGAATTGGTGGCTACACCTTC.

There are many counts of this clonotype. The V call is TRBV6-5, the J call TRBJ2-1; 9 bases line up with TRBD1. CDR1 is MNHEY and CDR2 is SVGAGI in the germline V gene. Germline trimming cut 6 bases from V and 3 bases from J; bases unmatched to any gene: 9. The CDR3 is 16 residues long. The CDR3 reads CASSRSGDRVYNEQFF. Here the CDR3 DNA reads TGTGCCAGCAGCAGGAGTGGGGACAGGGTCTACAATGAGCAGTTCTTC.

This clonotype was observed many times. The J gene is TRBJ1-1, the V gene TRBV6-5, with 8 bases aligning to TRBD1. The junction had 10 bases not matched to a gene; V was cut back by 6 bases and J by 1 base. Germline V gene sequence: CDR1 MNHEY, CDR2 SVGAGI. The CDR3 has 16 amino acids. The CDR3 DNA reads as TGTGCCAGCAGATCTCCGACAGGGGAGGAGAACACTGAAGCTTTCTTT. This encodes CASRSPTGEENTEAFF.

This sequence joins TRBV10-3 and TRBJ2-5; D is unclear. Trimming left V 4 bases short and J 6 bases short, with 9 bases between. Germline V gene data show CDR1 as ENHRY and CDR2 as SYGVKD. This CDR3 is built from 12 residues. CDR3 loop: CAISGSDQTQYF. The CDR3 region has the DNA TGTGCCATCAGTGGGTCCGACCAGACCCAGTACTTC.

This clonotype was found many times. The gene calls are TRBV3-1 and TRBJ1-4, with 8 nucleotides matching TRBD1. The CDR3 spans 14 residues. Per germline, CDR1 LGHDT and CDR2 YNNKEL (reference sequence). The V and J ends lost 5 bases and 8 bases, in that order; junction bases with no gene match: 7. In nucleotides, the CDR3 is TGTGCCAGCAGCTACGGACAGGGAAGGGAAAAACTGTTTTTT. It codes for CASSYGQGREKLFF.

This clonotype was counted many times. V gene TRBV30 combines with J gene TRBJ2-7; 9 bases are shared with TRBD1. Germline values: CDR1 GTSNPN, CDR2 SVGIG (reference sequence). The V segment lost 3 bases and the J segment 0 bases; nucleotides outside the gene matches: 3. The CDR3 has 14 residues. The CDR3: CAWSRDRDSYEQYF. CDR3 DNA sequence: TGTGCCTGGAGCCGGGACAGGGACTCCTACGAGCAGTACTTC.

In its sample, this clonotype was seen many times. This chain links TRBV7-3 with TRBJ2-1, with a possible D match to TRBD1 (5 bases). CDR1 SGHTA and CDR2 FQGTGA come from the germline V gene. V lost 2 bases to trimming and J lost 8 bases, with 10 bases between them. This CDR3 region has 13 residues. The CDR3 here is CASSLPGMDEQFF. CDR3 DNA: TGTGCCAGCAGCTTACCAGGGATGGATGAGCAGTTCTTC.

This clonotype was seen repeatedly, ten times or more. CDR3 bases: TGTGCCAGCAGCCCAGACAGGGGGGGTTACAATGAGCAGTTCTTC. Translated: CASSPDRGGYNEQFF. The chain joins TRBV7-2 to TRBJ2-1, with TRBD1 matching over 9 bases. V shed 5 bases, J shed 4 bases, and the junction held 6 bases outside the gene matches. Germline V gene lookup returns CDR1 SGHTA and CDR2 FQGNSA. The CDR3 sequence is 15 residues long.

The chain joins TRBV5-4 to TRBJ2-3, with 15 bases matching TRBD2. Looked up from germline, CDR1 is SGHNT and CDR2 is YYREEE (reference sequence). The CDR3 has 17 residues. V lost 3 bases, J lost 3 bases, and 5 bases stayed unmatched. The CDR3 loop reads CASSWRTSGGATDTQYF. The CDR3, as DNA: TGTGCCAGCAGCTGGAGGACTAGCGGGGGGGCAACAGATACGCAGTATTTT.

The table lists this clonotype with many counts. The V gene is TRBV2, the J gene TRBJ2-7; the D gene is possibly TRBD1 (6 bases). V was clipped by 5 bases and J by 3 bases, with 17 bases between them. CDR3 length: 15 residues. Looked up from germline, CDR1 is SNHLY and CDR2 is FYNNEI. CDR3 sequence reads: CASSIEQGFRYEQYF. The CDR3, as DNA: TGTGCCAGCAGTATCGAACAGGGATTTCGCTACGAGCAGTACTTC.

The V and J genes are TRBV6-4 and TRBJ2-2; no definite D call. CDR3 length equals 13 residues. Looked up from germline, CDR1 is MRHNA and CDR2 is SNTAGT. The ends were cut back, 2 bases at V and 8 bases at J, with 9 bases in the middle. The CDR3 is CASSDTAGGELFF. CDR3 sequence (DNA): TGTGCCAGCAGTGACACAGCTGGGGGGGAGCTGTTTTTT.

This clonotype occurred many times. This chain uses TRBV20-1 with TRBJ1-1; 7 positions match TRBD1. The CDR3 has 16 residues. Germline assignment: CDR1 DFQATT and CDR2 SNEGSKA (reference sequence). With 0 bases clipped from V and 3 bases from J, the junction kept 10 bases outside the gene matches. The CDR3 reads CSARETLQGRDTEAFF. The CDR3 DNA follows: TGCAGTGCTAGAGAAACACTACAGGGGAGGGACACTGAAGCTTTCTTT.